The present TCR beta chain was sequenced within a study of T cell repertoires in cytomegalovirus infection. Across the whole study: Recently identified HLA-C-restricted and well-studied HLA-B-restricted CMV epitopes were used. CMV infection and matching HLA type were both indicated by public TCR beta signatures.

This clonotype was picked up many times. Its target is not known. The CDR3 spans 14 residues. CDR1 MGHRA and CDR2 YSYEKL come from the germline V gene. V dropped 0 bases and J dropped 2 bases, with 5 bases sitting between them. TCRdb processed the reads anew with MiXCR; each CDR3 protein has one entry. The repertoire consists of some 940,000 distinct CDR3 sequences, with approximately 31% occurring once and the leading ten covering over 13%. Findings and limits, study-wide: Of the TCR beta families, the public ones yielded a cumulative frequency that identified carriers of CMV plus the relevant HLA. Across the ex vivo response, the dominant clonotypes were HLA-C-restricted CMV-specific TCR beta clonotypes.

This material consisted of cultured CD8+ T cells from PBMCs, taken from culture after CMV antigen stimulation. The chain uses TRBV4-1 and TRBJ2-1, with D hard to call. The sequence derives from a human donor in good health (CMV status not recorded). Some clones in this sample may be carry-over from other donors' samples. The CDR3: CASSQEGTYNEQFF. Here the CDR3 DNA reads TGCGCCAGCAGCCAAGAAGGGACCTACAATGAGCAGTTCTTC.